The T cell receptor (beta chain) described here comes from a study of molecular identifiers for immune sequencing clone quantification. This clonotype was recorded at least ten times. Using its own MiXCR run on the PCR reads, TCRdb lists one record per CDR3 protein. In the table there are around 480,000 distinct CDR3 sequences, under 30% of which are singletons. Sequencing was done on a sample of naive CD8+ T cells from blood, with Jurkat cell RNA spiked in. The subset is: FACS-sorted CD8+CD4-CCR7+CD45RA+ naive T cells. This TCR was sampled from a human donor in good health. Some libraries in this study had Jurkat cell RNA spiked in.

The CDR3 nucleotides read TGTGCCAGCAGTGAAAGTGGGGTCGACACTGAAGCTTTCTTT. It translates to CASSESGVDTEAFF. This chain uses TRBV2 with TRBJ1-1, with unresolved D. CDR3 length: 14 amino acids. Deletions cut 2 bases from V and 3 bases from J, with 10 bases between. In germline, CDR1 is SNHLY, CDR2 FYNNEI.